Listed here are 27 T cell receptor beta chains from one sample, sequenced in a study of neurological immune-mediated disorders. In TCRdb, the 5' RACE reads were re-called with MiXCR into one record per CDR3 protein. The data contain around 62,000 distinct CDR3 sequences, 3.5% to 4.5% of them singletons. Sequenced input: PBMCs. The receptors derive from a man aged 50 to 59 with multiple sclerosis.

At least ten counts were recorded for this clonotype. This chain connects TRBV20-1 to TRBJ2-7, with D possibly being TRBD1 (5 bases). V was clipped by 3 bases and J by 3 bases, with 9 bases between them. Germline loops: CDR1 DFQATT, CDR2 SNEGSKA (reference sequence). The CDR3 runs to 12 residues. The DNA of the CDR3 is TGCAGTGCTAGCACAGGCGACTACGAGCAGTACTTC. Encoded protein: CSASTGDYEQYF.

In its sample, this clonotype was seen many times. The chain couples TRBV12-3 or TRBV12-4 to TRBJ1-2; a possible D gene is TRBD1 (5 bases). Trimming cost V 6 bases and J 2 bases, with 10 bases left between them. The CDR3 totals 13 residues. CDR3 in amino acids: CASRTTENYGYTF. The CDR3 DNA follows: TGTGCCAGCAGGACGACAGAGAACTATGGCTACACCTTC.

This clonotype has ten or more counts. CDR3 protein: CASSLDSYNEQFF. The CDR3 nucleotides are TGTGCCAGCAGCTTGGACAGCTACAATGAGCAGTTCTTC. The chain employs TRBV5-6 and TRBJ2-1; D is uncertain. CDR3 length equals 13 residues. CDR1 and CDR2 (germline): SGHDT, YYEEEE. Trimming took 0 bases from V and 3 from J, leaving 4 bases between them.

This clonotype appeared many times. V and J are TRBV4-3 and TRBJ1-1; no clear D. The CDR3 runs to 15 residues. The germline V and J ends were trimmed by 1 base and 5 bases, with 14 bases remaining between them. In germline, CDR1 is LGHNA, CDR2 YSLEER. The chain's CDR3 is CASSQARGGRTEAFF. Written as DNA, the CDR3 is TGCGCCAGCAGCCAAGCCCGAGGAGGGAGAACTGAAGCTTTCTTT.

This clonotype was observed at least ten times. This chain uses TRBV5-5 with TRBJ1-1; 8 positions match TRBD1. J was trimmed by 9 bases and V by 0 bases; bases with no gene match: 7. Germline CDR1 is SGHKS and CDR2 is YYEKEE (reference sequence). CDR3 length: 14 residues. The CDR3 region has the DNA TGTGCCAGCAGCTTGGGTGGGACAGGCTCGCAAGCTTTCTTT. It specifies CASSLGGTGSQAFF.

This clonotype was counted only a few times. The rearrangement links TRBV19 to TRBJ1-5; D gene ambiguous. The CDR3 length is 14 residues. Germline-derived CDR1 and CDR2 are LNHDA and SQIVND (reference sequence). Trimming left V 5 bases short and J 6 bases short, with 14 bases between. The CDR3 nucleotides read TGTGCCAGTAGTCAGTGGGGATTGATTCAGCCCCAGCATTTT. This translates into CASSQWGLIQPQHF.

This clonotype was seen at least ten times. The gene calls are TRBV3-1 and TRBJ2-1, with D perhaps TRBD2 (7 bases). Germline V gene data show CDR1 as LGHDT and CDR2 as YNNKEL (reference sequence). Trimming removed 4 bases from V and 2 bases from J, with 15 bases in between. This CDR3 has 16 amino acids. The CDR3 reads CASSPRGGGPYNEQFF. CDR3 sequence (DNA): TGTGCCAGCAGCCCCCGGGGCGGGGGCCCCTACAATGAGCAGTTCTTC.

This clonotype was seen ten or more times. The rearrangement links TRBV7-2 to TRBJ1-3; weak D call: TRBD1 (5 bases). The CDR3 is made up of 16 amino acids. The germline V gene encodes CDR1 SGHTA and CDR2 FQGNSA. Trimming stripped 5 bases from V and 3 bases from J, with 17 bases between. This CDR3 reads CASSPRQRAGGNTIYF. As DNA, the CDR3 is TGTGCCAGCAGCCCCCGACAGAGGGCTGGTGGAAACACCATATATTTT.

This clonotype has at least ten counts. This chain's CDR3 is CASGVRQPQHF. In DNA, the CDR3 is TGTGCCAGCGGGGTCCGACAGCCCCAGCATTTT. The V gene is TRBV6-1, the J gene TRBJ1-5; D unclear. This CDR3 contains 11 residues. The V and J ends lost 8 bases and 7 bases respectively, with 9 bases between them. Germline loops: CDR1 MNHNS, CDR2 SASEGT.

This clonotype was counted between two and nine times. A read error is possible here, since a much larger clone lies one base away. The chain combines TRBV15 with TRBJ2-1; 9 nucleotides align to TRBD2. This CDR3 is built from 16 residues. V lost 4 bases to trimming and J lost 8 bases; unmatched junction nucleotides: 12. Germline V lookup: CDR1 LNHNV, CDR2 YYDKDF (reference sequence). The CDR3: CATSKERGELSDEQFF. CDR3 DNA: TGTGCCACCAGCAAAGAGCGGGGGGAATTGTCTGATGAGCAGTTCTTC.

This clonotype was seen repeatedly, ten times or more. This chain uses TRBV10-3 with TRBJ2-1; 13 bases agree with TRBD2. The CDR3 runs to 14 residues. CDR1 is ENHRY and CDR2 is SYGVKD in the germline V gene. Unmatched junction bases numbered 5, after V lost 6 bases and J lost 9 bases. This CDR3 reads CAIRRLAGGSEQFF. DNA for the CDR3: TGTGCCATCAGAAGACTAGCGGGGGGATCTGAGCAGTTCTTC.

This clonotype was seen repeatedly, ten times or more. This chain connects TRBV5-5 to TRBJ2-1; D is tentatively TRBD1 or TRBD2 (5 bases each). This CDR3 has 15 residues. Per the germline V gene, CDR1 is SGHKS and CDR2 is YYEKEE (reference sequence). The CDR3 DNA reads TGTGCTATCGCCCTCGGGGCGTCCCCCTACAATGAGCAGTTCTTC. Its protein product is CAIALGASPYNEQFF.

This clonotype was observed a handful of times. The chain couples TRBV29-1 to TRBJ2-7; 7 bases match TRBD1. The CDR3 length is 11 residues. Germline lookup yields CDR1 SQVTM and CDR2 ANQGSEA. V trimming: 3 bases; J trimming: 6 bases; junction bases outside the gene matches: 2. The CDR3 spells CSVDRGSEQYV. Here the CDR3 DNA reads TGCAGCGTTGACAGGGGGAGCGAGCAGTACGTC.

This clonotype has at least ten counts. The rearrangement links TRBV5-1 to TRBJ1-2; maybe TRBD1 (5 bases). This CDR3 is built from 15 residues. The germline V gene encodes CDR1 SGHRS and CDR2 YFSETQ. The V gene lost 2 bases and the J gene lost 4 bases, with 15 bases spanning the gap. The CDR3 coding sequence is TGCGCCAGCAGCTTAGGGACCAGCACCTCCTATGGCTACACCTTC. Translated: CASSLGTSTSYGYTF.

In this sample, this clonotype turned up many times. The chain links TRBV21-1 to TRBJ1-6; the D segment call TRBD1 is taken from the table without a DNA check. TRBV21-1 is marked as a pseudogene. This CDR3 spans 17 amino acids. Here the CDR3 reads CASSKVRGQGDMSPLHF. CDR3 in DNA: TGTGCCAGCAGCAAAGTAAGGGGACAGGGCGATATGTCACCCCTCCACTTT.

This clonotype was seen at least ten times. The genes are TRBV6-5 and TRBJ2-1; D ambiguous. Germline loops: CDR1 MNHEY, CDR2 SVGAGI. The CDR3 spans 14 residues. Trimming stripped 9 bases from V and 0 bases from J, with 12 bases between. The CDR3 is CASRQAVSYNEQFF. The CDR3, as DNA: TGTGCCAGTCGCCAGGCAGTCTCCTACAATGAGCAGTTCTTC.

This clonotype was seen a handful of times. The chain links TRBV6-5 to TRBJ1-5, with D perhaps matching TRBD1 (5 bases). Germline CDR1 and CDR2: MNHEY and SVGAGI. V lost 2 bases to trimming and J lost 7 bases, with 12 bases between them. The CDR3 totals 14 residues. CDR3 amino acids: CASSYGREYQPQHF. The DNA for the CDR3 is TGTGCCAGCAGTTACGGCAGGGAATACCAGCCCCAGCATTTT.

Many counts were recorded for this clonotype. CDR3 sequence reads: CASSQENRVTGELFF. CDR3 sequence (DNA): TGCGCCAGCAGCCAAGAAAACCGGGTCACCGGGGAGCTGTTTTTT. The gene calls are TRBV4-1 and TRBJ2-2; D unclear. V was trimmed by 0 bases and J by 4 bases, leaving 9 bases between them. The V gene's germline CDR1 is MGHRA and CDR2 YSYEKL. The CDR3 has 15 amino acids.

Worth noting for this clonotype: The germline gene is not matched at one end of the junction; a read error may be the cause. The V call is TRBV3-1, the J call TRBJ1-5; D might be TRBD1 (6 bases). In germline, CDR1 is LGHDT, CDR2 YNNKEL (reference sequence). The CDR3 length is 14 residues. CDR3 DNA: TGTGCCAGCAGCCTCGGACAGAGCAATCAGCCCCAGAATTTT. Translating gives CASSLGQSNQPQNF.

This clonotype was seen many times. The chain has TRBV9 and TRBJ1-1, with D possibly TRBD1 on 6 matching bases. CDR1 is SGDLS and CDR2 is YYNGEE in the germline V gene. This CDR3 comprises 16 residues. Trimming pared 0 bases from V and 0 bases from J, leaving 12 bases between. CDR3 sequence (DNA): TGTGCCAGCAGCGTAGGGGGGAACAGGGTGAACACTGAAGCTTTCTTT. This codes for CASSVGGNRVNTEAFF.

This clonotype was detected many times. The V gene is TRBV12-3 or TRBV12-4, the J gene TRBJ1-3, with 7 bases that match TRBD1. The CDR3 spans 14 residues. The junction had 4 bases not matched to a gene; V was cut back by 8 bases and J by 0 bases. The CDR3 here is CASGQESSGNTIYF. For the CDR3, the DNA is TGTGCCAGCGGACAGGAGAGCTCTGGAAACACCATATATTTT.

Comments on this clonotype: A much larger clone lies a single base off, so this may be a read error. Here the CDR3 DNA reads TGTGCCTGCAGCCAAGGGAGCTCCTATAATTCACCCCTCCACTTT. Protein: CACSQGSSYNSPLHF. J is TRBJ1-6 and V is TRBV3-1; D is ambiguous. Germline loops: CDR1 LGHDT, CDR2 YNNKEL (reference sequence). This CDR3 contains 15 residues.

This clonotype was recorded at least ten times. The CDR3 DNA follows: TGCGCCAGCAGCCAAGGACTGAGCTATGGCTACACCTTC. Translating gives CASSQGLSYGYTF. V is TRBV5-1 and J is TRBJ1-2; D unclear. This CDR3 comprises 13 residues. V was pared by 4 bases and J by 4 bases, with 11 bases between. Germline CDR1 is SGHRS and CDR2 is YFSETQ.

At least ten counts were recorded for this clonotype. This rearrangement joins TRBV5-1 to TRBJ2-1; tentatively, D is TRBD1 or TRBD2 (5 bases each). Trimming took 5 bases from V and 5 from J, leaving 17 bases between them. This CDR3 is built from 15 residues. Germline V lookup: CDR1 SGHRS, CDR2 YFSETQ. The CDR3 region is CASRSPRGRDNEQFF. As DNA, the CDR3 is TGCGCCAGCAGGAGTCCACGGGGCCGGGACAATGAGCAGTTCTTC.

Many counts were recorded for this clonotype. V is TRBV20-1 and J is TRBJ2-6; no definite D call. Trimming stripped 0 bases from V and 0 bases from J, with 3 bases between. The length of the CDR3 is 14 residues. Germline values: CDR1 DFQATT, CDR2 SNEGSKA (reference sequence). The CDR3 nucleotides are TGCAGTGCTAGAGACCGCTCTGGGGCCAACGTCCTGACTTTC. Translating it yields CSARDRSGANVLTF.

This clonotype was observed a few times. Compared with germline, one end of the junction differs, possibly owing to a read error. J is TRBJ1-5 and V is TRBV20-1; 7 bases match TRBD1. The CDR3 runs 13 residues. Germline V gives CDR1 DFQATT, CDR2 SNEGSKA (reference sequence). The CDR3 sequence: CSASGTAVEPQNF. The CDR3, as DNA: TGCAGTGCCAGCGGGACAGCCGTAGAGCCCCAGAATTTT.

The sample holds a few counts of this clonotype. The chain couples TRBV3-1 to TRBJ2-3; unclear D gene. Germline-derived CDR1 and CDR2 are LGHDT and YNNKEL (reference sequence). The CDR3 spans 15 residues. Trimming removed 0 bases at V and 1 base at J, with 8 bases between. The DNA for the CDR3 is TGTGCCAGCAGCCAAGAGGTTCCAGGCACAGATACGCAGTATTTT. This sequence encodes CASSQEVPGTDTQYF.